Listed here is a single TCR beta chain. In this sample, this clonotype turned up many times. No antigen is known for it. The sample holds no much larger clone one base away, and base qualities are not on file. From the cysteine up to the phenylalanine, the CDR3 has a length of 14 residues. Only CDR3 DNA is held: 42 bases, read in frame from base 1. For CDR1 and CDR2, the germline V gene lists SNHLY and FYNNEI. V trim: 7 bases; J trim: 6 bases; unmatched bases: 7. Amplification of TCR beta CDR3 regions was carried out from RNA transcripts. For the first round of RT-PCR on the TCR CDR3, the HTBI primer set was used together with the Qiagen OneStep RT-PCR kit. A second multiplex PCR round built the libraries, followed by size selection and purification. The libraries were sequenced on an Illumina HiSeq2000 using paired-end 100 bp reads. In the authors' own workflow: SOAPnuke was used to process the raw data, throwing out any read that contained adapters or uncalled bases, had a mean Phred below 15, or lacked an exact constant-primer or identifier match. COPE v1.2.5 was used to merge high-quality paired reads, and clonotypes were defined as unique nucleotide sequences. MiTCR v1.1 was used to align clonotypes to the IMGT TRBV, TRBD and TRBJ reference segments. The analysis was restricted to V-J combinations with a frequency above 0.0001, which together covered 99.2% of the repertoires. A TCS score was defined as the ratio of F50 (clonal expansion) to E x V (chaos), with BLOSUM62-based TCRdist applied between CDR3 peptides within each V-J. Welch's t-statistics and random forest reduced some 510 V-J features to 10 to 15, which were used in a naive Bayes classifier (R e1071). TCRdb passed the public sequencing reads through fastp at Q25 and MiXCR, retaining productive beta sequences. Each entry is one CDR3 protein sequence, shown with its most common DNA and genes. TCRdb's processing, not the authors' own work, is the source of the V and J calls. This sample is represented by around 250,000 distinct CDR3 sequences; over 15% of them were singletons. Around 30% of the sample is held by the ten biggest clonotypes.

Moderately to severely active disease, a Clinical Activity Score of at least 3, a NOSPECS grade of at least 4, and a duration under 3 months were present in ophthalmopathy patients. Exclusion was applied to patients with uncontrolled infections, other autoimmune diseases, pregnancy or lactation. Clinical symptoms, serum thyroxine and TRAb, thyroid ultrasound, and orbital computed tomography formed the basis for the diagnoses. PBMCs were isolated from 7.5 to 10 ml of fresh peripheral blood by Ficoll-Paque density gradient centrifugation. Trizol reagent was used to extract total RNA, and RNA quality was then checked on an Agilent 2100 Bioanalyzer. The data derive from a study of T cells in Graves' hyperthyroidism and ophthalmopathy (dated by TCRdb to the late 2010s). Background on the whole study: Peripheral blood samples were taken at the time of initial diagnosis, prior to any treatment. TCR V-J signatures able to tell the groups apart were searched for in a discovery cohort of some 97 patients, of whom over 40 had Graves' ophthalmopathy and around 58 had stable Graves' hyperthyroidism. Prospective prediction of ophthalmopathy was tested in an independent validation cohort consisting of fewer than 20 hyperthyroidism patients and approximately 16 patients who later progressed to ophthalmopathy. The 95 to 100 discovery patients were divided at random into training and test sets in a 7:3 ratio. Thyroid tissue and blood T-cell repertoires from several Graves' hyperthyroidism patients were also compared in the study. Following sampling, methimazole starting at 30 mg daily was given to hyperthyroidism patients, and high-dose intravenous methylprednisolone was given to ophthalmopathy patients. According to the paper, TCR Vbeta CDR3 sequencing was carried out on approximately 140 peripheral blood samples, which came from around 43 ophthalmopathy, 80 or so hyperthyroidism and about 17 progressor patients.

Overall study outcomes, separate from this receptor: In cross-validation, a model built on a 13 V-J signature told ophthalmopathy apart from stable hyperthyroidism with 85% to 90% sensitivity and about 81% specificity, and in testing the same model reached 80%/75%. No statistical method was used to fix the sample size in advance, and group allocation was not hidden from the investigators. Blood samples also contained most of the expanded thyroid clonotypes (frequency above 0.001), which suggests that blood repertoires may reflect thyroid immune responses. In validation, the model predicted progression to ophthalmopathy a median of about 6 months before onset, with around 70% sensitivity and 72.22% specificity.

The rearranged chain carries TRBV2 and TRBJ2-2; TRBD1 lines up with 8 middle nucleotides. Source material: blood. The clonotype comes from a woman aged 18-35 years with Graves' ophthalmopathy. The nucleotides read TGTGCCAGCAAAATGACAGGGGAAGCCGGGGAGCTGTTTTTT. This encodes CASKMTGEAGELFF. When the CDR3 is completed using the reference TRBV2 and TRBJ2-2 genes on either side, the full variable domain is EPEVTQTPSHQVTQMGQEVILRCVPISNHLYFYWYRQILGQKVEFLVSFYNNEISEKSEIFDDQFSVERPDGSNFTLKIRSTKLEDSAMYFCASKMTGEAGELFFGEGSRLTVL.